These T cell receptor beta chains were read from a single sample in a study of T cell responses to AZD1222 COVID-19 vaccine. Produced via immunoSEQ multiplex PCR; TCRdb's table is partial and in-frame only. Of 130,000 or so clones listed, around 94% are singletons. The specimen comprised peripheral blood, sampled on day 0 of AZD1222 vaccination. The receptor set was obtained from an adult in good health. CDR3s include the opening cysteine and the closing phenylalanine or tryptophan. Fields, in order: J gene, D gene, V gene, clone size, CDR3 protein, CDR3 DNA. The D gene is left open where the match is weak. Only some rows state a clone size, as once, few, many or a class for expanded clones.

>TRBJ2-1|.|TRBV19|.
CATSLGNEQFF
TGTGCCACCTCACTTGGCAATGAGCAGTTCTTC
>TRBJ1-2|.|TRBV3-1/TRBV3-2|.
CASSQAGRLNYGYTF
TGTGCCAGCAGCCAAGCAGGGAGGTTGAACTATGGCTACACCTTC
>TRBJ1-1|TRBD1|TRBV7-9|.
CASSALQGMNTEAFF
TGTGCCAGCAGCGCGTTACAGGGGATGAACACTGAAGCTTTCTTT
>TRBJ2-5|.|TRBV21-1|.
CASSKGKTQYF
TGTGCCAGCAGCAAAGGGAAGACCCAGTACTTC
>TRBJ2-1|.|TRBV10-3|.
CAISGTDPPWQFF
TGTGCCATCAGTGGGACGGACCCCCCATGGCAGTTCTTC
>TRBJ2-1|.|TRBV10-3|.
CATQRTTYNEQFF
TGTGCCACCCAGCGGACTACCTACAATGAGCAGTTCTTC
>TRBJ1-1|.|TRBV30|.
CAWREEEETEAFF
TGTGCCTGGAGAGAGGAGGAGGAAACTGAAGCTTTCTTT
>TRBJ1-2|TRBD1|TRBV5-1|.
CASSQPQGALGYTF
TGCGCCAGCTCACAGCCTCAGGGGGCCCTTGGCTACACCTTC
>TRBJ1-2|TRBD1|TRBV18|.
CASSPGTGNYGYTF
TGTGCCAGCTCACCGGGGACAGGGAACTATGGCTACACCTTC
>TRBJ2-7|.|TRBV9|.
CASSDGTAPLEQYF
TGTGCCAGCAGCGACGGGACTGCCCCCCTCGAGCAGTACTTC
>TRBJ2-3|.|TRBV4-1|.
CASSQDAIGPDTQYF
TGCGCCAGCAGCCAAGATGCAATAGGGCCAGATACGCAGTATTTT
>TRBJ2-1|.|TRBV5-1|.
CASSLDADSYNEQFF
TGCGCCAGCAGCTTGGATGCGGACTCCTACAATGAGCAGTTCTTC
>TRBJ1-1|.|TRBV19|.
CASSLLGNSEAFF
TGTGCCAGTAGTCTCCTGGGAAACAGTGAAGCTTTCTTT
>TRBJ2-2|.|TRBV6-1|.
CASGEGIGTGELFF
TGTGCCAGCGGGGAAGGAATAGGTACCGGGGAGCTGTTTTTT
>TRBJ1-5|.|TRBV9|.
CASSLLDGEGQPQHF
TGTGCCAGCAGCCTGCTCGACGGGGAGGGTCAGCCCCAGCATTTT
>TRBJ2-7|TRBD2|TRBV6-5|.
CASSSGKRGYEQYF
TGTGCCAGCAGTAGCGGGAAGAGGGGCTACGAGCAGTACTTC
>TRBJ2-7|.|TRBV7-6|.
CASSLVPTFRDSFFYEQYF
TGTGCCAGCAGCTTAGTCCCGACCTTCCGGGACTCTTTTTTCTACGAGCAGTACTTC
>TRBJ2-7|.|TRBV7-9|few
CASSPGTGPFEQYF
TGTGCCAGCAGCCCCGGGACTGGTCCCTTCGAGCAGTACTTC
>TRBJ1-6|TRBD1|TRBV6-5|.
CASIAGQENSPLHF
TGTGCCAGCATCGCGGGACAGGAGAATTCACCCCTCCACTTT
>TRBJ2-7|TRBD2|TRBV3-1/TRBV3-2|.
CASSQAAGAVGEQYF
TGTGCCAGCAGCCAAGCGGCGGGAGCGGTCGGCGAGCAGTACTTC
>TRBJ2-1|TRBD2|TRBV29-1|.
CSVPGLAGPNEQFF
TGCAGCGTCCCTGGACTAGCGGGACCGAATGAGCAGTTCTTC
>TRBJ1-6|.|TRBV2|.
CASRRYAENNSPLHF
TGTGCCAGCAGGCGGTATGCAGAGAATAATTCACCCCTCCACTTT
>TRBJ2-3|.|TRBV5-4|.
CASSLDLRAQYF
TGTGCCAGCAGTCTGGACTTGAGGGCGCAGTATTTT
>TRBJ2-2|.|TRBV24-1|.
CATSEAGAGELFF
TGTGCCACCAGTGAGGCAGGGGCCGGGGAGCTGTTTTTT
>TRBJ2-5|TRBD2|TRBV4-1|.
CASSQAGTSREETQYF
TGCGCCAGCAGCCAAGCAGGGACTAGCAGAGAAGAGACCCAGTACTTC
>TRBJ1-1|.|TRBV19|.
CASSTGPEAFF
TGTGCCAGTAGTACCGGGCCTGAAGCTTTCTTT
>TRBJ2-3|.|TRBV7-9|.
CASSLGSSSTDTQYF
TGTGCCAGCAGCTTAGGGTCTTCTAGCACAGATACGCAGTATTTT
>TRBJ2-5|TRBD2|TRBV19|.
CASSRIAGVRETQYF
TGTGCCAGTAGTAGGATAGCGGGAGTCCGCGAGACCCAGTACTTC
>TRBJ2-2|.|TRBV7-9|.
CASRPGELFF
TGTGCCAGCAGGCCCGGGGAGCTGTTTTTT
>TRBJ2-1|TRBD2|TRBV7-9|.
CASSPSGTSAINEQFF
TGTGCCAGCAGCCCCTCCGGGACTAGCGCTATCAATGAGCAGTTCTTC
>TRBJ1-2|.|TRBV12-3/TRBV12-4|once
CASAGTRLYGYTF
TGTGCCAGTGCCGGGACCCGCCTCTATGGCTACACCTTC
>TRBJ1-2|.|TRBV5-1|.
CASSLGQDGYTF
TGCGCCAGCAGCTTGGGGCAGGATGGCTACACCTTC
>TRBJ2-2|TRBD1|TRBV28|.
CASSSGQGHTGELFF
TGTGCCAGCAGTTCGGGACAGGGGCACACCGGGGAGCTGTTTTTT
>TRBJ2-3|.|TRBV2|.
CASAVLSDTQYF
TGTGCCAGCGCAGTACTCTCAGATACGCAGTATTTT
>TRBJ2-2|.|TRBV29-1|.
CSVGMNTGELFF
TGCAGCGTTGGTATGAACACCGGGGAGCTGTTTTTT
>TRBJ2-7|TRBD2|TRBV18|.
CASAGLADSYEQYF
TGTGCCAGCGCCGGACTAGCGGACTCCTACGAGCAGTACTTC
>TRBJ2-7|TRBD1|TRBV7-7|.
CASSLVHRGLSEQYF
TGTGCCAGCAGCTTAGTCCACAGGGGTCTCTCCGAGCAGTACTTC
>TRBJ1-2|TRBD1|TRBV6-5|.
CASRLDRGGYYGYTF
TGTGCCAGCAGACTAGACAGGGGAGGCTACTATGGCTACACCTTC
>TRBJ2-3|TRBD2|TRBV10-1|.
CASSRTSGVTDTQYF
TGCGCCAGCAGCAGGACTAGCGGGGTCACAGATACGCAGTATTTT
>TRBJ2-7|TRBD2|TRBV27|.
CASSPGLGFHEQYF
TGTGCCAGCAGTCCTGGACTAGGGTTCCACGAGCAGTACTTC
>TRBJ2-5|.|TRBV29-1|.
CSVGDGPSWETQYF
TGCAGCGTAGGGGACGGGCCCTCGTGGGAGACCCAGTACTTC
>TRBJ2-7|.|TRBV4-1|.
CASSQDRDNFYEQYF
TGCGCCAGCAGCCAAGACCGGGACAACTTCTACGAGCAGTACTTC
>TRBJ1-6|.|TRBV6-6|.
CASSSLNSPLHF
TGTGCCAGCAGCTCGCTTAATTCACCCCTCCACTTT
>TRBJ2-3|TRBD2|TRBV11-3|.
CASSLGTSGRGTDTQYF
TGTGCCAGCAGCTTAGGGACTAGCGGGAGAGGTACAGATACGCAGTATTTT
>TRBJ1-3|.|TRBV15|.
CATSRGGGGNTIYF
TGTGCCACCAGCAGAGGGGGGGGCGGAAACACCATATATTTT
>TRBJ2-7|.|TRBV28|once
CASGLWTDLSYEQYF
TGTGCCAGCGGCCTTTGGACAGACCTCTCCTACGAGCAGTACTTC
>TRBJ1-1|TRBD1|TRBV18|once
CASSLSGQGQTEAFF
TGTGCCAGCTCCCTCTCTGGACAGGGCCAGACTGAAGCTTTCTTT
>TRBJ2-3|.|TRBV5-5|.
CASSFLERLQDTQYF
TGTGCCAGCAGCTTTCTTGAGCGGCTTCAAGATACGCAGTATTTT
>TRBJ2-2|.|TRBV29-1|.
CSVAIDTGELFF
TGCAGCGTTGCTATAGACACCGGGGAGCTGTTTTTT
>TRBJ2-1|.|TRBV19|.
CASSVLAYNEQFF
TGTGCCAGTAGCGTCCTAGCCTACAATGAGCAGTTCTTC